The rows below give T cell receptor beta chains drawn from one sample of a study of blood T cell repertoires in COVID-19. TCRdb's copy holds only in-frame clones and misses some; the assay was immunoSEQ multiplex PCR. This sample has about 190,000 clones; 88% occur once, and the top ten carry 4% to 5.5%. Material for sequencing was peripheral blood. The receptors shown here come from a human donor in a cohort sampled during active COVID-19. CDR3s include the opening cysteine and the closing phenylalanine or tryptophan. A D gene is named only where the DNA matches it firmly. For some rows the clone size is stated as once, few or many, or as a class when expanded; others skip it.

>TRBJ2-5|TRBV3-1/TRBV3-2|few|.
CASSPRRTVQETQYF
TGTGCCAGCAGCCCACGCCGGACAGTACAAGAGACCCAGTACTTC
>TRBJ2-3|TRBV13|.|.
CASSLGLKGGTDTQYF
TGTGCCAGCAGCTTAGGCCTAAAGGGGGGCACAGATACGCAGTATTTT
>TRBJ2-1|TRBV7-8|.|TRBD2
CASTGLAGVQGEQFF
TGTGCCAGCACGGGACTAGCGGGAGTGCAGGGTGAGCAGTTCTTC
>TRBJ1-5|TRBV6-5|.|TRBD1
CASSRGQGGNQPQHF
TGTGCCAGCAGTCGCGGACAGGGCGGCAATCAGCCCCAGCATTTT
>TRBJ2-1|TRBV3-1/TRBV3-2|.|TRBD2
CASSQRGLVNNEQFF
TGTGCCAGCAGCCAAAGGGGACTAGTCAACAATGAGCAGTTCTTC
>TRBJ2-3|TRBV5-8|.|TRBD2
CASSLGTSGGTDTQYF
TGTGCCAGCAGCTTGGGGACTAGCGGGGGAACAGATACGCAGTATTTT
>TRBJ2-7|TRBV5-1|.|.
CASRSGSDDYEQYF
TGCGCCAGCAGGTCCGGGTCAGACGACTACGAGCAGTACTTC
>TRBJ2-5|TRBV2|.|TRBD2
CASRELAGVQETQYF
TGTGCCAGCAGAGAACTAGCGGGGGTACAAGAGACCCAGTACTTC
>TRBJ1-1|TRBV7-9|.|.
CASSFDRTTEAFF
TGTGCCAGCAGCTTTGACAGAACCACTGAAGCTTTCTTT
>TRBJ2-7|TRBV7-9|.|.
CASSFAGTATGEQYF
TGTGCCAGCAGCTTCGCGGGGACGGCAACTGGCGAGCAGTACTTC
>TRBJ2-2|TRBV5-5|few|.
CASSLEGIDTGELFF
TGTGCCAGCAGCTTGGAGGGGATTGACACCGGGGAGCTGTTTTTT
>TRBJ1-1|TRBV28|.|.
CASSPTTVEGVFF
TGTGCCAGCAGTCCCACAACCGTCGAGGGCGTATTCTTT
>TRBJ2-4|TRBV12-3/TRBV12-4|.|TRBD2
CASSPLTSGLKYF
TGTGCCAGCAGTCCCCTTACTAGCGGCCTCAAGTACTTC
>TRBJ2-1|TRBV4-3|.|.
CASSHHLATNEQFF
TGCGCCAGCAGCCATCATCTAGCGACAAATGAGCAGTTCTTC
>TRBJ1-2|TRBV5-1|.|TRBD1
CASSMIGTGDGYTF
TGCGCCAGCAGCATGATCGGGACAGGGGATGGCTACACCTTC
>TRBJ2-7|TRBV4-3|.|TRBD1
CASSPTGQGRDEQYF
TGCGCCAGCAGCCCTACGGGACAGGGACGCGACGAGCAGTACTTC
>TRBJ2-3|TRBV7-2|.|TRBD1
CASSLEVGQGASDTQYF
TGTGCCAGCAGCTTAGAAGTAGGACAGGGGGCCTCAGATACGCAGTATTTT
>TRBJ1-3|TRBV16|.|TRBD1
CASSQDRGEGNTIYF
TGTGCCAGCAGCCAGGACAGGGGTGAAGGAAACACCATATATTTT